These 27 T cell receptor beta chains share one sample of origin, sequenced in a study of shared clonotypes between healthy human individuals. Profiling relied on immunoSEQ multiplex PCR, and the TCRdb table lists in-frame clones only, not all of them. The table lists about 710,000 clones, 73% of them singletons. Material: memory CD4+ T cells sorted from blood. Specified subset: CD45RA-negative fraction. Receptor source: a woman aged 25 to 39 in good health.

The chain joins TRBV27 to TRBJ2-7; D is unresolved. From germline, CDR1 is MNHEY and CDR2 SMNVEV (reference sequence). This CDR3 has 14 residues. Deletions cut 6 bases from V and 1 base from J, with 13 bases between. The CDR3 protein is CASRPRPASYEQYF. DNA for the CDR3: TGTGCCAGCAGACCGAGACCGGCGTCCTACGAGCAGTACTTC.

This chain joins TRBV19 and TRBJ2-2, with 9 bases fitting TRBD2. V lost 9 bases to trimming and J lost 0 bases; unmatched junction nucleotides: 17. The germline V gene encodes CDR1 LNHDA and CDR2 SQIVND (reference sequence). This CDR3 spans 19 amino acids. CDR3 amino acids: CASGKREDFLHANTGELFF. CDR3 nucleotide sequence: TGTGCCAGCGGGAAGCGGGAGGACTTTTTACACGCGAACACCGGGGAGCTGTTTTTT.

The V gene is TRBV29-1, the J gene TRBJ1-1; TRBD1 is a possible D gene (5 bases). The V gene's germline CDR1 is SQVTM and CDR2 ANQGSEA. Deletions cut 6 bases from V and 3 bases from J, with 14 bases between. The CDR3 loop spans 13 amino acids. The CDR3 loop is CSVKGIWDTEAFF. CDR3 nucleotide sequence: TGCAGCGTAAAGGGGATTTGGGACACTGAAGCTTTCTTT.

This clone is a singleton in its sample. The gene calls are TRBV2 and TRBJ2-3; TRBD2 agrees at 9 bases. The CDR3 is made up of 17 amino acids. Germline CDR1 reads SNHLY; CDR2 reads FYNNEI. V shed 5 bases, J shed 0 bases, and the junction held 9 bases outside the gene matches. The CDR3 is CASSHRTSEISTDTQYF. CDR3 nucleotide sequence: TGTGCCAGCAGTCACCGGACTAGCGAGATTAGCACAGATACGCAGTATTTT.

This clone was counted between two and nine times. The chain employs TRBV6-5 and TRBJ1-3; the D is unclear. Trimming left V 8 bases short and J 0 bases short, with 11 bases between. CDR1 and CDR2 (germline): MNHEY, SVGAGI. The CDR3 length is 14 residues. CDR3 sequence: CASSLQDSGNTIYF. In DNA form, the CDR3 reads TGTGCCAGCTCCCTTCAGGACTCTGGAAACACCATATATTTT.

The rearrangement links TRBV28 to TRBJ1-1; D gene ambiguous. V lost 6 bases, J lost 4 bases, and 15 bases lay in between. The CDR3 totals 14 residues. The germline gives CDR1 MDHEN, CDR2 SYDVKM. The CDR3 loop reads CASSRRVASTEAFF. The CDR3 DNA sequence: TGTGCCAGCAGCCGTCGGGTTGCGTCCACTGAAGCTTTCTTT.

The chain carries TRBV7-2 and TRBJ2-1; 7 bases map to TRBD2. This CDR3 comprises 13 residues. V shed 7 bases, J shed 8 bases, and the junction held 8 bases outside the gene matches. Germline CDR1 and CDR2: SGHTA and FQGNSA. The CDR3 spells CASKTGGVYEQFF. In nucleotides, the CDR3 is TGTGCCAGCAAAACGGGAGGAGTCTATGAGCAGTTCTTC. Together with reference TRBV7-2 and TRBJ2-1, the CDR3 gives the full variable domain: GAGVSQSPSNKVTEKGKDVELRCDPISGHTALYWYRQSLGQGLEFLIYFQGNSAPDKSGLPSDRFSAERTGGSVSTLTIQRTQQEDSAVYLCASKTGGVYEQFFGPGTRLTVL.

The chain uses TRBV19 and TRBJ1-4, with a possible D match to TRBD1 (5 bases). In germline, CDR1 is LNHDA, CDR2 SQIVND (reference sequence). The CDR3 consists of 16 residues. The V gene lost 6 bases and the J gene lost 0 bases, with 14 bases spanning the gap. The CDR3 DNA follows: TGTGCCAGTAGACGAACCCGGGGGTCAACTAATGAAAAACTGTTTTTT. It yields the protein CASRRTRGSTNEKLFF.

The rearrangement joins TRBV2 to TRBJ2-2; no definite D call. V was shortened by 4 bases and J by 0 bases, with 6 bases between the two germline ends. Germline CDR1 is SNHLY and CDR2 is FYNNEI. The CDR3 is 14 amino acids. The CDR3, as DNA: TGTGCCAGCAGTGCCACAACGAACACCGGGGAGCTGTTTTTT. This translates into CASSATTNTGELFF.

This chain joins TRBV28 and TRBJ2-1, with D perhaps matching TRBD2 (5 bases). Germline V gene sequence: CDR1 MDHEN, CDR2 SYDVKM. V lost 7 bases and J 3 bases, leaving 13 bases between the germline ends. This CDR3 has 14 amino acids. For the CDR3, the DNA is TGTGCCAGCAATGAGCGGTCCTACTACAATGAGCAGTTCTTC. Amino acids: CASNERSYYNEQFF.

This clone was detected once. The V and J genes are TRBV6-1 and TRBJ1-1; maybe TRBD1 (6 bases). This CDR3 has 15 amino acids. The germline V gene encodes CDR1 MNHNS and CDR2 SASEGT. The ends were cut back, 8 bases at V and 1 base at J, with 17 bases in the middle. CDR3 bases: TGTGCCAGCTGGGGGGGCGCAGACGGGAACACTGAAGCTTTCTTT. This codes for CASWGGADGNTEAFF.

V and J are TRBV10-3 and TRBJ2-7, with D possibly being TRBD2 (6 bases). CDR1 is ENHRY, CDR2 SYGVKD, per germline. This CDR3 is built from 13 residues. Trimming pared 4 bases from V and 6 bases from J, leaving 13 bases between. The CDR3 region has the DNA TGTGCCATCAGTGGGGGTGGCGGGGCCGAGCAGTACTTC. Its protein is CAISGGGGAEQYF.

Here the CDR3 reads CASSLAGGSSYEQYF. CDR3 coding DNA: TGTGCCAGCAGCTTAGCGGGTGGAAGCTCCTACGAGCAGTACTTC. The chain is built from TRBV7-9 and TRBJ2-7, with D unclear. V shed 0 bases and J shed 0 bases, with 9 bases lying between them. This CDR3 has 15 amino acids. Germline V gene lookup returns CDR1 SEHNR and CDR2 FQNEAQ (reference sequence).

This clone has a single count. The chain recombines TRBV27 with TRBJ1-5; TRBD1 agrees at 7 bases. The CDR3 length is 13 residues. CDR1 is MNHEY and CDR2 is SMNVEV in the germline V gene (reference sequence). V was pared by 6 bases and J by 5 bases, with 4 bases of the junction left unmatched. CDR3 loop: CASRQGWDQPQHF. In DNA form, the CDR3 reads TGTGCCAGCAGACAGGGGTGGGATCAGCCCCAGCATTTT.

The rearrangement joins TRBV6-6 to TRBJ1-4; TRBD1 matches 7 bases. This CDR3 region has 15 residues. The germline CDR1 and CDR2 sequences are MNHNY and SVGAGI (reference sequence). The junction had 12 bases not matched to a gene; V was cut back by 6 bases and J by 8 bases. In nucleotides, the CDR3 is TGTGCCAGCAGCTCCAACCGGGACAGTAGGGAAAAACTGTTTTTT. It specifies CASSSNRDSREKLFF.

The V call is TRBV28, the J call TRBJ1-1; D gene uncertain. Looked up from germline, CDR1 is MDHEN and CDR2 is SYDVKM. The CDR3 has 11 amino acids. Trimming cost V 7 bases and J 1 base, with 4 bases left between them. DNA of the CDR3: TGTGCCAGCACCGGGAACACTGAAGCTTTCTTT. This encodes CASTGNTEAFF.

The chain carries TRBV29-1 and TRBJ1-1, with unresolved D. The CDR3 runs 11 residues. Between the trimmed V and J ends, which lost 3 bases and 7 bases, there was a span of 9 bases. Germline V gives CDR1 SQVTM, CDR2 ANQGSEA. The CDR3 loop reads CSVEGRLEAFF. The CDR3 DNA follows: TGCAGCGTTGAGGGAAGGCTTGAAGCTTTCTTT.

This clone was picked up a small number of times. The CDR3 nucleotides read TGTGCCATCAGTGAGGGACAGGCCGCTAACTATGGCTACACCTTC. Translation: CAISEGQAANYGYTF. The gene calls are TRBV10-3 and TRBJ1-2, with 7 bases that match TRBD1. Germline V gene lookup returns CDR1 ENHRY and CDR2 SYGVKD. Germline trimming cut 2 bases from V and 0 bases from J; bases unmatched to any gene: 3. The CDR3 consists of 15 residues.

This clone appeared a few times. This chain uses TRBV4-1 with TRBJ2-2; the D is unclear. Germline V lookup: CDR1 MGHRA, CDR2 YSYEKL. The length of the CDR3 is 17 residues. The V and J ends lost 3 bases and 5 bases respectively, with 19 bases between them. CDR3 nucleotide sequence: TGCGCCAGCAGCCAGCCCTCTGGGCTTTCAAGGACCGGGGAGCTGTTTTTT. Protein sequence: CASSQPSGLSRTGELFF.

The gene calls are TRBV5-1 and TRBJ2-7; a possible D gene is TRBD2 (5 bases). This CDR3 is 16 amino acids long. CDR1 is SGHRS and CDR2 is YFSETQ in the germline V gene. With 0 bases removed from V and 6 bases from J, the gap between germline ends came to 19 bases. Here the CDR3 reads CASSLAGVTAVAEQYF. The CDR3 DNA follows: TGCGCCAGCAGCTTGGCCGGGGTAACAGCGGTTGCCGAGCAGTACTTC.

The rearrangement joins TRBV7-2 to TRBJ2-7, with 9 bases matching TRBD1. The CDR3 is 15 amino acids. CDR1 is SGHTA and CDR2 is FQGNSA in the germline V gene. The V and J ends lost 1 base and 0 bases, in that order; junction bases with no gene match: 1. The CDR3 here is CASSLVTGGSYEQYF. For the CDR3, the DNA is TGTGCCAGCAGCTTAGTGACAGGGGGCTCCTACGAGCAGTACTTC.

This clone was counted only a few times. The genes are TRBV30 and TRBJ2-5; D unresolved. Germline values: CDR1 GTSNPN, CDR2 SVGIG (reference sequence). This CDR3 comprises 14 residues. V lost 0 bases, J lost 1 base, and 9 bases lay in between. CDR3 residues: CAWSVFSVQETQYF. The CDR3, as DNA: TGTGCCTGGAGTGTCTTTTCGGTCCAAGAGACCCAGTACTTC.

The chain recombines TRBV7-3 with TRBJ2-2; TRBD2 aligns across 10 bases. The CDR3 contains 17 residues. V was pared by 2 bases and J by 4 bases, with 7 bases of the junction left unmatched. The germline CDR1 and CDR2 sequences are SGHTA and FQGTGA. The CDR3 is CASSLQAGGPGTGELFF. CDR3 nucleotides: TGTGCCAGCAGCTTACAAGCGGGAGGGCCGGGCACCGGGGAGCTGTTTTTT.

CDR3 residues: CASRDLGANEKLFF. The CDR3 DNA sequence: TGCGCCAGCAGAGACCTGGGGGCTAATGAAAAACTGTTTTTT. This sequence joins TRBV4-1 and TRBJ1-4, with D perhaps TRBD1 (5 bases). Germline V lookup: CDR1 MGHRA, CDR2 YSYEKL. The CDR3 is made up of 14 amino acids. V lost 6 bases, J lost 3 bases, and 11 bases lay in between.

The chain links TRBV2 to TRBJ2-1, with 12 bases lining up with TRBD2. V shed 4 bases and J 15 bases; nucleotides not matched to a gene: 7. CDR1 and CDR2 (germline): SNHLY, FYNNEI. The CDR3 contains 13 residues. The DNA of the CDR3 is TGTGCCAGCAGTGCAGGACTAGCGGGATCCTTGTTCTTC. Translating gives CASSAGLAGSLFF. The full variable domain, in which reference TRBV2 and TRBJ2-1 provide the parts outside the CDR3, is EPEVTQTPSHQVTQMGQEVILRCVPISNHLYFYWYRQILGQKVEFLVSFYNNEISEKSEIFDDQFSVERPDGSNFTLKIRSTKLEDSAMYFCASSAGLAGSLFFGPGTRLTVL.

This clone was detected once. CDR3 in amino acids: CASSPSPGGAQETQYF. Here the CDR3 DNA reads TGTGCCAGCAGCCCATCTCCGGGGGGCGCACAAGAGACCCAGTACTTC. The rearrangement uses TRBV7-8 and TRBJ2-5; D is perhaps TRBD2 (7 bases). This CDR3 spans 16 amino acids. Germline values: CDR1 SGHVS, CDR2 FQNEAQ. V shed 5 bases and J shed 2 bases, with 18 bases lying between them.

Notes on this clone: This is likely an artifact of a read error, given a far larger clone one base away. The same CDR3 also results from other DNA sequences found in this sample. The rearrangement joins TRBV2 to TRBJ1-5; possible D gene TRBD1, 6 bases. The CDR3 spans 14 residues. The germline gives CDR1 SNHLY, CDR2 FYNNEI. The V end lost 3 bases, the J end lost 2 bases, and 8 bases lay between the germline ends. The CDR3: CASSDRGGNQPQHF. As DNA, the CDR3 is TGTGCCAGCAGTGACAGGGGTGGCAATCAGCCCCAGCATTTT.